The following is a T cell receptor (beta chain) sequence with its context. Its cognate antigen has yet to be identified. Within one base of it there is no much larger clone, and no base qualities were kept. The sample is drawn from a study of OX40 agonist ivuxolimab in advanced cancers. Background on the whole study: Ivuxolimab was a fully human IgG2 agonistic monoclonal antibody targeting the costimulatory receptor OX40 (CD134). Of the roughly 50 dose-escalation patients, hepatocellular carcinoma was present in some 19, melanoma in around 15, renal cell carcinoma in 9 and head and neck cancer in 9. Peripheral TCRbeta sequencing aimed to test whether ivuxolimab altered TCR sequence diversity and caused clonal T-cell expansion. The paper describes the monotherapy dose-escalation part (N ≈ 49 patients) of the phase I trial of ivuxolimab. Prior anti-PD-1, anti-PD-L1 or anti-CTLA-4 therapy was permitted, and about two fifths of dose-escalation patients had received checkpoint inhibitors. Partial responses occurred in three dose-escalation patients: two with cutaneous melanoma and one with hepatocellular carcinoma. In the dose-escalation cohort, 82.7% of patients were male, and the mean age was approximately 60 years, with a range of 23 to 79. Intravenous ivuxolimab was administered to patients every 2 weeks at six dose levels: 0.01, 0.1, 0.3, 1.5, 3 and 10 mg/kg.

For sequencing of the TCRbeta CDR3 region, genomic DNA was extracted from the sorted cells. The immunoSEQ Assay was used for sequencing of TCRbeta CDR3 regions. TCRdb stores this immuneACCESS table with in-frame sequences only. Part of the clones is absent; in the studies checked, under half of the shortfall reflects unresolved V genes, and no reason is known for the rest. Present in this sample are 25,000 to 35,000 clones, less than 85% of which were seen just once. About a fifth of the sample is in the top ten clones. The trial excluded patients who had a history of autoimmune disease or who were on systemic immunosuppression. Peripheral blood for TCR sequencing was collected from all dose cohorts at baseline, on cycle 4 day 1, and on cycle 7 day 1. The samples were drawn from a first-in-human, open-label, multicenter phase I dose-escalation trial of ivuxolimab. The trial enrolled adults with locally advanced or metastatic head and neck squamous cell, hepatocellular, melanoma or renal cell carcinoma. Before TCR sequencing, CD4+ T cells and CD8+ T cells from peripheral blood were sorted into separate populations.

V is shortened by 0 bases, J by 7 bases, and the region joining them spans 15 bases. CDR1 and CDR2 are read off the germline V gene (reference sequence) as WNHNN and SYGVQD. The CDR3 runs 16 amino acids, cysteine and phenylalanine included. Only the CDR3 region is kept as DNA, spanning 48 bases read in frame from base 1. The research as a whole found: At doses of 0.1 to 3.0 mg/kg, clonal expansion of both CD4+ and CD8+ T cells in blood was seen between baseline and week 6. Partial responders in the 0.1-3.0 mg/kg groups had among the lowest normalized peripheral clonal expansion, especially among CD8+ T cells. After ivuxolimab, more expanded clones were found on average in CD8+ T cells than in CD4+ T cells. The antigen specificity of the clonally expanded peripheral T cells was not determined. Low levels of normalized T-cell clonal expansion were also seen in some nonresponding patients.

This TCR derives from an adult with an advanced solid tumor such as melanoma, head and neck, liver or kidney cancer. This specimen consisted of CD4+ or CD8+ T cells sorted from blood, obtained in a trial of the OX40 agonist ivuxolimab. The sequence joins TRBV10-1 to TRBJ1-4; TRBD1 is possibly the D segment (5 matching bases). CDR3 region: CASSESMGGLREKLFF. The sequenced DNA is TGCGCCAGCAGTGAGTCGATGGGGGGGTTGCGTGAAAAACTGTTTTTT.